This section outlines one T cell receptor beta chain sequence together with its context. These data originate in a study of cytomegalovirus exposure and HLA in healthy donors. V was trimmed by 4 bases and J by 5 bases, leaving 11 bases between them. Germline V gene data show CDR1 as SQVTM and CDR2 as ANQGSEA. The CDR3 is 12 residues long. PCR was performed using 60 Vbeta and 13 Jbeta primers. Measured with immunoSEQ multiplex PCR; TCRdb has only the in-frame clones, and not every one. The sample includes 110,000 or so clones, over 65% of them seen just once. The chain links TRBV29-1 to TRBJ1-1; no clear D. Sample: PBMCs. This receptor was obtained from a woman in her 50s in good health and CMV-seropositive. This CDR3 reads CSVGSRETEAFF. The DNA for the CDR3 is TGCAGCGTTGGCTCCCGGGAGACTGAAGCTTTCTTT.